Following are 29 T cell receptor beta chains from one sample sequenced in a study of PD-L1 blockade in urothelial cancer. TCRdb keeps only in-frame clones here, not all; method: immunoSEQ multiplex PCR. The data hold about 88,000 clones, with about 89% observed a single time. This sample's time point: pretreatment peripheral blood. The specimen was PBMCs, collected around atezolizumab (anti-PD-L1) treatment. These receptors originate from a woman older than 75 with urothelial cancer.

V usage is TRBV28 and J usage is TRBJ2-4, with 8 nucleotides matching TRBD1. This CDR3 comprises 14 residues. Per germline, CDR1 MDHEN and CDR2 SYDVKM. V trimming: 5 bases; J trimming: 3 bases; junction bases outside the gene matches: 3. The CDR3 DNA reads TGTGCCAGCAGTGACAGGGGTGTCAAAAACATTCAGTACTTC. Its protein is CASSDRGVKNIQYF.

The chain carries TRBV28 and TRBJ1-2, with 7 bases matching TRBD1. After removal of 2 bases from V and 6 bases from J, the junction contained 6 bases not matched to a gene. This CDR3 contains 14 residues. CDR1 is MDHEN and CDR2 is SYDVKM in the germline V gene. CDR3 residues: CASSLTTGDHGYTF. The CDR3 region has the DNA TGTGCCAGCAGTTTAACCACAGGGGATCATGGCTACACCTTC.

CDR3 in amino acids: CASSADRNYGYTF. CDR3 sequence (DNA): TGTGCCAGTAGTGCAGACAGAAACTATGGCTACACCTTC. The chain uses TRBV19 and TRBJ1-2, with D perhaps TRBD1 (5 bases). Trimming took off 5 bases at V and 2 bases at J, with 9 bases between the two ends. From germline, CDR1 is LNHDA and CDR2 SQIVND (reference sequence). This CDR3 comprises 13 residues. Combining the CDR3 with reference TRBV19 and TRBJ1-2 gives the whole variable domain DGGITQSPKYLFRKEGQNVTLSCEQNLNHDAMYWYRQDPGQGLRLIYYSQIVNDFQKGDIAEGYSVSREKKESFPLTVTSAQKNPTAFYLCASSADRNYGYTFGSGTRLTVV.

In its sample, this clone was seen once. This rearrangement joins TRBV4-1 to TRBJ1-4; TRBD1 agrees at 8 bases. CDR3 length: 17 amino acids. The germline gives CDR1 MGHRA, CDR2 YSYEKL. The trim removed 1 base at V and 3 bases at J, leaving 7 bases unmatched. The CDR3 bases are TGCGCCAGCAGCCAAGGGGCAGGGGGCTCGGCTAATGAAAAACTGTTTTTT. Residues: CASSQGAGGSANEKLFF.

The V gene is TRBV18, the J gene TRBJ2-7; 7 positions match TRBD2. Germline V gives CDR1 KGHSH, CDR2 LQKENI. The CDR3 consists of 15 residues. V was clipped by 11 bases and J by 0 bases; unmatched bases: 13. CDR3 coding DNA: TGTGCCTCAACACGAGGGCTAGCGGACTCCTACGAGCAGTACTTC. This sequence encodes CASTRGLADSYEQYF. Looking up the rest from reference TRBV18 and TRBJ2-7 gives the full variable domain: NAGVMQNPRHLVRRRGQEARLRCSPMKGHSHVYWYRQLPEEGLKFMVYLQKENIIDESGMPKERFSAEFPKEGPSILRIQQVVRGDSAAYFCASTRGLADSYEQYFGPGTRLTVT.

The chain employs TRBV2 and TRBJ1-1; no firm D call. Germline CDR1 reads SNHLY; CDR2 reads FYNNEI. The CDR3 runs 11 residues. V lost 3 bases, J lost 10 bases, and 9 bases lay in between. The CDR3, as DNA: TGTGCCAGCAGTGACGTCTTCGGAGCTTTCTTT. It specifies CASSDVFGAFF.

J is TRBJ2-1 and V is TRBV7-9, with a weak D call TRBD1 (6 bases). The CDR3 has 16 residues. V was shortened by 1 base and J by 3 bases, with 13 bases between the two germline ends. Germline V lookup: CDR1 SEHNR, CDR2 FQNEAQ (reference sequence). The CDR3 sequence is CASSLDGRGYYNEQFF. The CDR3 coding sequence is TGTGCCAGCAGCTTAGATGGCAGGGGATACTACAATGAGCAGTTCTTC.

This sequence joins TRBV11-1 and TRBJ1-5, with D perhaps TRBD1 (6 bases). Germline lookup yields CDR1 SGHAT and CDR2 FQDESV (reference sequence). The CDR3 length is 14 residues. V was pared by 2 bases and J by 7 bases, with 12 bases between. The CDR3 DNA reads TGTGCCAGCAGCTTATCAGGGGCTACACAGCCCCAGCATTTT. Encoded protein: CASSLSGATQPQHF. Combining the CDR3 with reference TRBV11-1 and TRBJ1-5 gives the whole variable domain EAEVAQSPRYKITEKSQAVAFWCDPISGHATLYWYRQILGQGPELLVQFQDESVVDDSQLPKDRFSAERLKGVDSTLKIQPAELGDSAMYLCASSLSGATQPQHFGDGTRLSIL.

The rearrangement uses TRBV5-1 and TRBJ2-3; no firm D call. The CDR3 extends over 12 amino acids. Trimming stripped 4 bases from V and 5 bases from J, with 8 bases between. The germline gives CDR1 SGHRS, CDR2 YFSETQ. This CDR3 is CASSSERDTQYF. The DNA for the CDR3 is TGCGCCAGCAGCAGTGAGAGAGATACGCAGTATTTT.

The chain couples TRBV5-1 to TRBJ2-5; TRBD1 matches at 7 bases. The CDR3 runs to 16 residues. Germline-derived CDR1 and CDR2 are SGHRS and YFSETQ. The ends lost 0 bases at V and 5 bases at J; junction bases unmatched: 10. The CDR3 coding sequence is TGCGCCAGCAGCTTGGAACCGACAGGGTCCGGGGAGACCCAGTACTTC. As protein: CASSLEPTGSGETQYF.

This sequence joins TRBV2 and TRBJ2-5, with D maybe TRBD2 (6 bases). The germline V gene has CDR1 SNHLY and CDR2 FYNNEI. The V end lost 6 bases, the J end lost 2 bases, and 10 bases lay between the germline ends. The CDR3 loop spans 13 amino acids. CDR3 protein: CASRVGGQETQYF. The CDR3 DNA reads TGTGCCAGCAGGGTGGGGGGACAAGAGACCCAGTACTTC.

The chain joins TRBV5-1 to TRBJ1-1; tentative D call: TRBD1 (6 bases). Trimming left V 6 bases short and J 10 bases short, with 22 bases between. CDR1 is SGHRS and CDR2 is YFSETQ in the germline V gene. CDR3 size: 14 residues. CDR3 in DNA: TGCGCCAGCAACTCGGGGGGGCCCACTTCGCGAGCTTTCTTT. Residues: CASNSGGPTSRAFF.

V is TRBV10-2 and J is TRBJ1-2; no clear D. The CDR3 loop spans 15 amino acids. Germline-derived CDR1 and CDR2 are WSHSY and SAAADI. Trimming left V 6 bases short and J 2 bases short, with 16 bases between. CDR3 sequence (DNA): TGCGCCAGCAGCCGGAAGGACTTCACAAACTATGGCTACACCTTC. Its translation: CASSRKDFTNYGYTF.

The CDR3 protein is CASSSPGLGGTDTQYF. CDR3 DNA sequence: TGTGCCAGCAGCAGTCCGGGACTAGGGGGCACAGATACGCAGTATTTT. J is TRBJ2-3 and V is TRBV5-4; 8 nucleotides align to TRBD2. The CDR3 sequence is 16 residues long. V trimming: 4 bases; J trimming: 1 base; junction bases outside the gene matches: 8. Germline V gene data show CDR1 as SGHNT and CDR2 as YYREEE (reference sequence).

The chain combines TRBV9 with TRBJ2-5; D may be TRBD2 (5 bases). Per the germline V gene, CDR1 is SGDLS and CDR2 is YYNGEE. The CDR3 is 15 residues long. Trimming removed 4 bases from V and 2 bases from J, with 15 bases in between. CDR3 in DNA: TGTGCCAGCAGCCCCCGGGGAGCCCTACAAGAGACCCAGTACTTC. This sequence encodes CASSPRGALQETQYF.

In this sample, this clone turned up once. The final CDR3 position lacks the conserved phenylalanine or tryptophan, pointing to a likely read error. The DNA is omitted, as the CDR3 cannot be located on it reliably, and the CDR3 follows TCRdb's listing. V gene TRBV7-9 combines with J gene TRBJ1-1; the table's D call TRBD1 went unverified against the DNA. Per germline, CDR1 SEHNR and CDR2 FQNEAQ (reference sequence). The CDR3 totals 11 residues, both ends included. CDR3 loop: CASSLEGALSV.

The rearrangement uses TRBV6-1 and TRBJ1-1; perhaps TRBD1 as D (5 bases). V dropped 3 bases and J dropped 0 bases, with 11 bases sitting between them. From germline, CDR1 is MNHNS and CDR2 SASEGT. The CDR3 consists of 15 residues. CDR3 loop: CASSENRHMNTEAFF. Here the CDR3 DNA reads TGTGCCAGCAGTGAGAACAGGCACATGAACACTGAAGCTTTCTTT.

V is TRBV6-5 and J is TRBJ1-5; a weak D match, TRBD1 (6 bases). V was pared by 0 bases and J by 6 bases, with 12 bases between. Germline V lookup: CDR1 MNHEY, CDR2 SVGAGI. The CDR3 spans 15 residues. CDR3 in DNA: TGTGCCAGCAGTTACTCGGGGGCGCGGAGTCAGCCCCAGCATTTT. It translates to CASSYSGARSQPQHF.

The rearrangement uses TRBV5-4 and TRBJ1-2, with 7 bases matching TRBD1. V dropped 6 bases and J dropped 1; count of bases not matched to a gene: 6. Germline assignment: CDR1 SGHNT and CDR2 YYREEE (reference sequence). This CDR3 comprises 14 residues. The CDR3: CASTSDRVNYGYTF. CDR3 coding DNA: TGTGCCAGCACCTCCGACAGGGTTAACTATGGCTACACCTTC.

This rearrangement joins TRBV7-9 to TRBJ1-5, with TRBD1 matching 8 bases. Germline CDR1 SEHNR, CDR2 FQNEAQ (reference sequence). This CDR3 contains 17 residues. V shed 1 base and J 4 bases; nucleotides not matched to a gene: 9. The CDR3 sequence is CASSLGTRDRQNQPQHF. CDR3 coding DNA: TGTGCCAGCAGCTTAGGGACCCGGGACAGGCAAAATCAGCCCCAGCATTTT.

The rearrangement uses TRBV9 and TRBJ2-6, with a weak D call TRBD1 (6 bases). Looked up from germline, CDR1 is SGDLS and CDR2 is YYNGEE. Trimming shortened V by 4 bases and J by 4 bases, and 18 bases separated the two germline ends. The length of the CDR3 is 17 residues. This chain's CDR3 is CASSSGDSQQGANVLTF. The CDR3 DNA follows: TGTGCCAGCAGCTCAGGGGATAGTCAACAGGGGGCCAACGTCCTGACTTTC.

The chain employs TRBV28 and TRBJ2-3, with TRBD2 identical over 7 bases. Per the germline V gene, CDR1 is MDHEN and CDR2 is SYDVKM. CDR3 length: 13 amino acids. Unmatched junction bases numbered 7, after V lost 7 bases and J lost 6 bases. CDR3 DNA sequence: TGTGCCAGCATTTCGCGGGAGTCCGATACGCAGTATTTT. It yields the protein CASISRESDTQYF. Full variable domain (remainder filled in from reference TRBV28 and TRBJ2-3): DVKVTQSSRYLVKRTGEKVFLECVQDMDHENMFWYRQDPGLGLRLIYFSYDVKMKEKGDIPEGYSVSREKKERFSLILESASTNQTSMYLCASISRESDTQYFGPGTRLTVL.

The chain links TRBV6-1 to TRBJ2-2; 7 nucleotides agree with TRBD2. The CDR3 has 17 residues. Germline V lookup: CDR1 MNHNS, CDR2 SASEGT. The V and J ends lost 0 bases and 0 bases, in that order; junction bases with no gene match: 4. Here the CDR3 reads CASSEAGSGTNTGELFF. Here the CDR3 DNA reads TGTGCCAGCAGTGAAGCGGGGAGCGGGACGAACACCGGGGAGCTGTTTTTT.

The chain joins TRBV6-5 to TRBJ2-7; possible D gene TRBD2, 6 bases. Germline CDR1 is MNHEY and CDR2 is SVGAGI. The V end was cut by 0 bases, the J end by 6 bases, with 12 bases between. The CDR3 length is 14 residues. The CDR3 region has the DNA TGTGCCAGCAGTTACTCCGGAGGGTCAGGCGAGCAGTACTTC. Protein sequence: CASSYSGGSGEQYF.

The chain combines TRBV7-9 with TRBJ2-1; 10 nucleotides match TRBD2. The CDR3 loop spans 14 amino acids. The V and J ends lost 4 bases and 5 bases, in that order; junction bases with no gene match: 2. CDR1 and CDR2 from the germline V gene are SEHNR and FQNEAQ (reference sequence). CDR3: CASSYGTSDNEQFF. In DNA, the CDR3 is TGTGCCAGCAGCTATGGGACTAGCGACAATGAGCAGTTCTTC.

V and J are TRBV28 and TRBJ2-1, with 13 bases identical to TRBD2. This CDR3 has 16 residues. Germline values: CDR1 MDHEN, CDR2 SYDVKM. V lost 5 bases, J lost 7 bases, and 8 bases stayed unmatched. CDR3 sequence reads: CASSPPGLAGMNEQFF. Written as DNA, the CDR3 is TGTGCCAGCAGTCCTCCGGGACTAGCGGGAATGAATGAGCAGTTCTTC.

This clone was detected only once. The chain combines TRBV15 with TRBJ2-1; D might be TRBD1 (5 bases). The CDR3 contains 12 residues. Per germline, CDR1 LNHNV and CDR2 YYDKDF (reference sequence). V dropped 9 bases and J dropped 2 bases, with 8 bases sitting between them. Written as DNA, the CDR3 is TGTGCCACACAGGAGACCTACAATGAGCAGTTCTTC. Amino acids: CATQETYNEQFF.

The chain combines TRBV7-2 with TRBJ2-7; the D is unclear. With 1 base removed from V and 5 bases from J, the gap between germline ends came to 6 bases. The CDR3 is 12 residues long. CDR1 and CDR2 (germline): SGHTA, FQGNSA. The CDR3 spells CASSLGLHEQYF. The CDR3, as DNA: TGTGCCAGCAGCTTAGGGCTCCACGAGCAGTACTTC.

The chain carries TRBV5-1 and TRBJ2-1; D unresolved. V was shortened by 1 base and J by 6 bases, with 5 bases between the two germline ends. From germline, CDR1 is SGHRS and CDR2 YFSETQ. The length of the CDR3 is 12 residues. The DNA of the CDR3 is TGCGCCAGCAGCTTGCCTAGCAATGAGCAGTTCTTC. Translated: CASSLPSNEQFF. The full variable domain, in which reference TRBV5-1 and TRBJ2-1 provide the parts outside the CDR3, is KAGVTQTPRYLIKTRGQQVTLSCSPISGHRSVSWYQQTPGQGLQFLFEYFSETQRNKGNFPGRFSGRQFSNSRSEMNVSTLELGDSALYLCASSLPSNEQFFGPGTRLTVL.